The T cell receptor beta chain under discussion was sequenced for a study of T cell changes during pregnancy in multiple sclerosis (dated 2019 in TCRdb). Notes on the research overall: The study looked at changes in the T cell repertoire across pregnancy in women with multiple sclerosis.

This clone was counted ten times or more. The antigen this receptor binds is unknown. One base away there is no much larger clone; base qualities are not given. V gives up 1 base and J gives up 2 bases, and the segment between their germline ends measures 9 bases. The CDR3 starts with the cysteine, ends with the phenylalanine, and has 15 residues. Of all the DNA, just the CDR3 is kept, 45 bases in frame from base 1. The germline V gene gives CDR1 as MNHNS and CDR2 as SASEGT. The library relied on the immunoSEQ multiplex PCR assay. Entries here come from immuneACCESS through TCRdb and include only in-frame sequences with V and J called. Some clones fail to appear in such tables; in the studies checked, an unresolved V gene covers under half of the shortfall, and the cause of the remainder is unknown. For this sample there are tens of thousands of clones; 94% appear just once. Clones ranked in the top ten supply about 1.7% of the sample.

The rearrangement combines TRBV6-1 with TRBJ1-5; confidence is insufficient to name the D gene. Sequencing was performed on peripheral blood, taken after pregnancy. This TCR was recovered from a female donor in good health, enrolled as a control in a pregnancy study. The nucleotide sequence reads TGTGCCAGCAGTGAAGTGGCCGGGGGCAATCAGCCCCAGCATTTT. This yields the protein CASSEVAGGNQPQHF.